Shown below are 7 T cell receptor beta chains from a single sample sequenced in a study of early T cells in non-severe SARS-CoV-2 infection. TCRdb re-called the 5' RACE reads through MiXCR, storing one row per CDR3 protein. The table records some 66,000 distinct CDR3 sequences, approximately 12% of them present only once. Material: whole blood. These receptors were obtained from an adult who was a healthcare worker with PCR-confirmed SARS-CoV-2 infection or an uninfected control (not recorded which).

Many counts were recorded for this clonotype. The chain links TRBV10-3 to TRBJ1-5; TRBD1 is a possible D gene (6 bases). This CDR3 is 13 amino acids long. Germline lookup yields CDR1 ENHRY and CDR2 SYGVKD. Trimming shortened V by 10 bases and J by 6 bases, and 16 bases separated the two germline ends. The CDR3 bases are TGTGCCACCGGGGCGGGGGGCAGTCAGCCCCAGCATTTT. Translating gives CATGAGGSQPQHF.

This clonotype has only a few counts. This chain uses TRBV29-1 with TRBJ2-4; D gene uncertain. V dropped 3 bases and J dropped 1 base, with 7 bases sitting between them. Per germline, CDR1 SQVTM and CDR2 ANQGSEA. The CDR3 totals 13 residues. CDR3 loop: CSVEYGAKNIQYF. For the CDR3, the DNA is TGCAGCGTTGAGTACGGGGCCAAAAACATTCAGTACTTC.

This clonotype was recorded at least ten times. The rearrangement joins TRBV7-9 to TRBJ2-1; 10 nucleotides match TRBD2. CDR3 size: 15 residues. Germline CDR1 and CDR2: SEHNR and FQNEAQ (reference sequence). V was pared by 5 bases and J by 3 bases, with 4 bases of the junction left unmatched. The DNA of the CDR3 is TGTGCCAGCAGCCCGAGCGGGGGGGGCTACAATGAGCAGTTCTTC. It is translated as CASSPSGGGYNEQFF.

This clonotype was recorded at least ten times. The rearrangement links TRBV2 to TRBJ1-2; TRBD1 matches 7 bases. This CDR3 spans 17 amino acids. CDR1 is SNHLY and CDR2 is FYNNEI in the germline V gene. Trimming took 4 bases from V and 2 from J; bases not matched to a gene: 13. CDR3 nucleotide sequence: TGTGCCAGCAGTGTGTCCGTAGGGGCAGGGGGGAACTATGGCTACACCTTC. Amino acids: CASSVSVGAGGNYGYTF. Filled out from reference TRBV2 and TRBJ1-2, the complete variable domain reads EPEVTQTPSHQVTQMGQEVILRCVPISNHLYFYWYRQILGQKVEFLVSFYNNEISEKSEIFDDQFSVERPDGSNFTLKIRSTKLEDSAMYFCASSVSVGAGGNYGYTFGSGTRLTVV.

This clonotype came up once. CDR3 nucleotide sequence: TGTGCCAGCACCCCCCCGAAGGGTGCGGGGGCCGGGACCGGGGAGCTGTTTTTT. This gives the protein CASTPPKGAGAGTGELFF. The chain carries TRBV6-2 or TRBV6-3 and TRBJ2-2, with a weak D call TRBD2 (7 bases). The CDR3 is 18 residues long. Looked up from germline, CDR1 is MNHEY and CDR2 is SVGEGT. The V and J ends lost 7 bases and 5 bases respectively, with 26 bases between them.

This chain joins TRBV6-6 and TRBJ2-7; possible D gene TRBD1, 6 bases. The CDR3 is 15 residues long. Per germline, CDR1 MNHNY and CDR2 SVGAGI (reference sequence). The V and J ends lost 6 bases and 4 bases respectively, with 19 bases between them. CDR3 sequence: CASRPNNRVPYEQYF. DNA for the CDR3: TGTGCCAGCAGACCAAACAACAGGGTCCCATACGAGCAGTACTTC.

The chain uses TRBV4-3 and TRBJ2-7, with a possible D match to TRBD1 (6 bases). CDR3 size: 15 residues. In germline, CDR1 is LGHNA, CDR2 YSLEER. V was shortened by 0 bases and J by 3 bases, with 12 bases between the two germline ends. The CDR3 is CASSQESGAHYEQYF. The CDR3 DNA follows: TGCGCCAGCAGCCAAGAGTCAGGGGCCCACTACGAGCAGTACTTC.